Below, one T cell receptor beta chain is given with its context. Its antigen specificity is not known. Qualities for individual bases were not recorded, and no much larger clone is one base off. What this sample's treatment or condition label stands for: about 20 received Ad26.COV2.S at low or high dose, single or two shots; several received placebo; per-sample allocation not given. For vaccine and placebo recipients, the sequenced repertoires came from samples collected on day 63 after the first injection. In Cohort 1b, around 25 adults aged 18-55 years were enrolled at a single site in Boston, USA, between 29 July and 7 August 2020. As a vaccine, Ad26.COV2.S was a replication-incompetent adenovirus type 26 vector that expressed a prefusion-stabilized SARS-CoV-2 spike protein derived from the original Wuhan strain. The sample comes from a study of Ad26.COV2.S vaccination and SARS-CoV-2 variants (dated by TCRdb to the early 2020s). Regarding the study in general: Donors in the vaccine arm were drawn from COV1001, a phase I-IIa trial of Ad26.COV2.S in healthy adults that was multicentre, randomized, double-blind and placebo-controlled. Ad26.COV2.S was administered intramuscularly at 5 x 10^10 or 1 x 10^11 viral particles, either as a single shot or as two shots given 56 days apart. TCRbeta repertoire sequencing was used to assess the specificity and breadth of SARS-CoV-2-reactive T cell receptors after Ad26.COV2.S vaccination. A total of around 32 samples were included in the TCR-sequenced set, comprising approximately 20 Ad26.COV2.S vaccine recipients, 5 placebo recipients and 8 SARS-CoV-2 convalescent individuals. Trial participants were randomized into five groups of five: low-dose or high-dose Ad26.COV2.S given once or twice, or placebo on both occasions. Investigators did not know the trial group allocation while performing experiments and assessing outcomes.

The CDR3, from cysteine to phenylalanine, totals 15 residues. Left in the record is the CDR3 DNA by itself, 45 bases read in frame from the first base. V and J are truncated by 3 bases and 5 bases respectively, leaving an intervening sequence of 17 bases. The germline V gene (reference sequence) specifies LNHDA as CDR1 and SQIVND as CDR2. The immunoSEQ Assay was used to sequence TCRbeta CDR3 regions. After extraction, genomic DNA underwent amplification by bias-controlled multiplex PCR, followed by high-throughput sequencing. Per the original workflow: Collapsing and filtering of sequences were performed to quantify the absolute abundance of each unique TCRbeta CDR3 region. T cell fraction was estimated by normalizing TCRbeta template counts to usable DNA, which was measured by amplifying reference genes present in all nucleated cells. Repertoire TCRs were annotated as SARS-CoV-2-specific by exact matching of V gene, CDR3 amino acid sequence and J gene to a known reactive TCR set. The reference SARS-CoV-2 TCR set was derived from MIRA and filtered for enrichment in COVID-19-positive ImmuneCODE repertoires, a step that removed public or cross-reactive TCRs. Using the MIRA antigens, annotated TCRs were further analysed by specific ORF or by position within an ORF. Depth was the summed frequency of annotated unique rearrangements, while breadth was defined as annotated unique rearrangements over total unique productive rearrangements. Two-sided Wilcoxon rank-sum tests were applied when comparing TCR breadth between groups. Imported from immuneACCESS, the table was reduced by TCRdb to in-frame sequences with V and J called. These copies leave out some clones; in studies compared against another copy, an unresolved V gene accounts for under half, and the cause of the remainder is not known. V, J and clone size derive from that table, while D and trimming were established from the DNA sequence. The sample includes 200,000 to 250,000 clones, with roughly 88% observed a single time. The ten most abundant clones make up around a tenth of the sample.

General study outcomes and caveats: After vaccination, spike-specific CD8+ and CD4+ T cell responses were reported to show substantial breadth. According to the authors, total T cell responses may have been underestimated by the TCR breadth and depth analyses. Ad26.COV2.S recipients had higher spike-specific TCR breadth than placebo recipients (P = 0.0014). Vaccine and placebo recipients had comparable non-spike TCR breadth, which fits with the vaccine containing only spike. The study was not powered to compare responses between vaccine doses or regimens.

The sample was peripheral blood, taken in a trial of Ad26.COV2.S vaccine versus placebo. The chain is assembled from TRBV19 and TRBJ2-7; the D gene is perhaps TRBD1 or TRBD2, as each covers 6 bases. This TCR was sampled from a person between 18 and 59 years old who received the Ad26.COV2.S COVID-19 vaccine or a placebo. In nucleotides, the sequence is TGTGCCAGTAGTATCGGGGGCACTAGGAGAGACGAGCAGTACTTC. Translated, it reads CASSIGGTRRDEQYF.